One sample yielded the 13 T cell receptor beta chains listed below, sequenced in a study of breast tumors, draining lymph nodes, adjacent tissues. TCRdb reprocessed the multiplex PCR reads via MiXCR and lists one record per CDR3 protein. The data hold roughly 16,000 distinct CDR3 sequences, with approximately 55% observed a single time. Sequenced material: tumor-adjacent breast tissue. The receptors come from a female donor with breast cancer. Some clones in this sample may be carry-over from other donors' samples.

The chain couples TRBV10-3 to TRBJ1-6; D may be TRBD1 (5 bases). CDR3 length: 14 residues. Trimming cost V 4 bases and J 4 bases, with 8 bases left between them. From germline, CDR1 is ENHRY and CDR2 SYGVKD. CDR3 nucleotides: TGTGCCATCAGTGGGGACGGTTATAATTCACCCCTCCACTTT. This sequence encodes CAISGDGYNSPLHF.

This clonotype is labeled large. The chain recombines TRBV30 with TRBJ2-7; D is undetermined. V was trimmed by 8 bases and J by 2 bases, leaving 10 bases between them. The CDR3 spans 11 residues. The V gene's germline CDR1 is GTSNPN and CDR2 SVGIG (reference sequence). The CDR3 DNA reads TGTGCCCGCTCGGACGCCTACGAGCAGTACTTC. This sequence encodes CARSDAYEQYF.

Remarks on this clonotype: The junction departs from the called germline gene at one end, perhaps through a read error. The chain recombines TRBV5-1 with TRBJ2-1, with 9 bases that match TRBD2. CDR3 length: 15 residues. Germline lookup yields CDR1 SGHRS and CDR2 YFSETQ. This CDR3 reads CASSFVAGESGEQSF. The DNA of the CDR3 is TGTGCCAGCAGCTTTGTAGCGGGAGAGTCGGGTGAGCAGTCCTTC.

This clonotype was seen at least ten times. This rearrangement joins TRBV5-5 to TRBJ2-1; a weak D match, TRBD1 (6 bases). The CDR3 runs 14 residues. Germline-derived CDR1 and CDR2 are SGHKS and YYEKEE (reference sequence). The V end lost 0 bases, the J end lost 4 bases, and 8 bases lay between the germline ends. As DNA, the CDR3 is TGTGCCAGCAGCTTGGGACAGGTTTACAATGAGCAGTTCTTC. Translated, it gives CASSLGQVYNEQFF.

Concerning this clonotype: At one boundary the junction diverges from the germline segment, which might be a read error. The rearrangement joins TRBV24-1 to TRBJ1-1; D remains unclear. The CDR3 runs 13 residues. In germline, CDR1 is KGHDR, CDR2 SFDVKD. The DNA for the CDR3 is TGTGTCACCAGTGACTTGTCGTCCAGTGAAGCTTTCTTT. Translated, it gives CVTSDLSSSEAFF.

This clonotype was counted many times. CDR3 in amino acids: CASSRGGLAGEGTDTQYF. CDR3 in DNA: TGTGCCAGCTCCCGAGGGGGACTAGCGGGAGAGGGCACAGATACGCAGTATTTT. The V and J genes are TRBV18 and TRBJ2-3, with 14 positions matching TRBD2. CDR3 length: 18 amino acids. Germline V gene sequence: CDR1 KGHSH, CDR2 LQKENI. Germline trimming cut 6 bases from V and 1 base from J; bases unmatched to any gene: 9.

This clonotype has a handful of counts. The chain combines TRBV7-9 with TRBJ1-5; unclear D gene. CDR3 length: 13 amino acids. Germline values: CDR1 SEHNR, CDR2 FQNEAQ (reference sequence). The V gene lost 3 bases and the J gene lost 5 bases, with 8 bases spanning the gap. The CDR3 bases are TGTGCCAGCAGCTTGGCGTTCGATCAGCCCCAGCATTTT. This translates into CASSLAFDQPQHF. Supplemented by reference TRBV7-9 and TRBJ1-5, the full variable domain reads DTGVSQNPRHKITKRGQNVTFRCDPISEHNRLYWYRQTLGQGPEFLTYFQNEAQLEKSRLLSDRFSAERPKGSFSTLEIQRTEQGDSAMYLCASSLAFDQPQHFGDGTRLSIL.

The CDR3 here is CASSLGGPSSYNEQFF. The CDR3 nucleotides read TGTGCCAGCAGCCTTGGTGGGCCAAGCTCCTACAATGAGCAGTTCTTC. V is TRBV12-3 or TRBV12-4 and J is TRBJ2-1; D ambiguous. This CDR3 is built from 16 residues. Between the trimmed V and J ends, which lost 6 bases and 0 bases, there was a span of 15 bases.

The chain joins TRBV11-2 to TRBJ2-5; a weak D match, TRBD2 (6 bases). V shed 7 bases and J shed 6 bases, with 15 bases lying between them. This CDR3 has 13 amino acids. Looked up from germline, CDR1 is SGHAT and CDR2 is FQNNGV. This CDR3 reads CASTKVGGKTQYF. The CDR3 DNA reads TGTGCCAGCACCAAGGTGGGCGGGAAGACCCAGTACTTC. The full variable domain, with the rest looked up from reference TRBV11-2 and TRBJ2-5, is EAGVAQSPRYKIIEKRQSVAFWCNPISGHATLYWYQQILGQGPKLLIQFQNNGVVDDSQLPKDRFSAERLKGVDSTLKIQPAKLEDSAVYLCASTKVGGKTQYFGPGTRLLVL.

The V and J genes are TRBV20-1 and TRBJ1-2, with D possibly TRBD1 on 5 matching bases. Germline V gene sequence: CDR1 DFQATT, CDR2 SNEGSKA (reference sequence). The V gene lost 7 bases and the J gene lost 4 bases, with 28 bases spanning the gap. There are 17 residues in the CDR3. The CDR3 sequence is CSGLFTGPASRTYGYTF. The CDR3 nucleotides are TGCAGTGGTTTATTTACGGGACCGGCGAGTCGGACCTATGGCTACACCTTC.

Ten or more counts support this clonotype. This may stem from a read error, because a much larger clone lies one nucleotide away. This chain links TRBV6-6 with TRBJ2-6, with 7 bases identical to TRBD1. The CDR3 runs to 16 residues. Germline trimming cut 5 bases from V and 0 bases from J; bases unmatched to any gene: 4. Germline lookup yields CDR1 MNHNY and CDR2 SVGAGI (reference sequence). DNA of the CDR3: TGTGCCAGCAGTCATGAGGGGGCCTCTGGGGCCAACGTCCTGACTTTC. It translates to CASSHEGASGANVLTF.

V usage is TRBV7-2 and J usage is TRBJ2-7; D may correspond to TRBD1 or TRBD2 (5 bases each). The CDR3 has 14 residues. V was clipped by 3 bases and J by 1 base, with 10 bases between them. Germline V CDR1 and CDR2: SGHTA, FQGNSA. CDR3 DNA: TGTGCCAGCAGCTTGTCCGGGGCATCCTACGAGCAGTACTTC. This translates into CASSLSGASYEQYF.

This clonotype was observed a single time. The J gene is TRBJ2-1, the V gene TRBV7-8; 12 positions agree with TRBD2. V dropped 0 bases and J dropped 2; count of bases not matched to a gene: 2. The CDR3 extends over 17 amino acids. From germline, CDR1 is SGHVS and CDR2 FQNEAQ. Here the CDR3 DNA reads TGTGCCAGCAGCTTAGCGACTAGCGGGAGCCCCTACAATGAGCAGTTCTTC. Protein sequence: CASSLATSGSPYNEQFF.